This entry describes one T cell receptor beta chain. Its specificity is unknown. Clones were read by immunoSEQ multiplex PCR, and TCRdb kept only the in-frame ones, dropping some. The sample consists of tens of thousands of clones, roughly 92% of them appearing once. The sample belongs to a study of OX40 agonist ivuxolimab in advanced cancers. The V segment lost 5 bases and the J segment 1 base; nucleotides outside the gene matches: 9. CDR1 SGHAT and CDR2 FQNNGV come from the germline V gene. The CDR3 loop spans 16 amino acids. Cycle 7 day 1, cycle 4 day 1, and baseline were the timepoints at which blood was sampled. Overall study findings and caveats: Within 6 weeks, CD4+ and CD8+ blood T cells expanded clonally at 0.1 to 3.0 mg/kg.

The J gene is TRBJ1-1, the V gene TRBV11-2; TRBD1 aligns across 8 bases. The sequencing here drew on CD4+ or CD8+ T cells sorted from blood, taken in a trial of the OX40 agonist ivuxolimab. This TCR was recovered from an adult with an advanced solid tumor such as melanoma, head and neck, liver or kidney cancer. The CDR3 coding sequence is TGTGCCAGCAGCCTACGTGGACAGGGTTGGAACACTGAAGCTTTCTTT. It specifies CASSLRGQGWNTEAFF.